This passage covers 26 T cell receptor beta chains from one sample sequenced in a study of shared clonotypes between healthy human individuals. Here immunoSEQ multiplex PCR was the method, and the copy in TCRdb shows in-frame clones only, minus some. The sample lists about 660,000 clones; approximately 79% were seen once. The material sequenced was memory CD4+ T cells sorted from blood. As to subset: CD45RA-negative fraction. Every receptor here comes from a woman aged 25 to 39 in good health.

The rearrangement joins TRBV6-5 to TRBJ1-4; D is perhaps TRBD1 (6 bases). From germline, CDR1 is MNHEY and CDR2 SVGAGI. Trimming stripped 2 bases from V and 8 bases from J, with 12 bases between. The CDR3 is made up of 14 amino acids. DNA of the CDR3: TGTGCCAGCAGTTACGATGCGGGGGCGGAAAAACTGTTTTTT. It codes for CASSYDAGAEKLFF.

The rearrangement links TRBV7-9 to TRBJ1-1; 9 bases agree with TRBD1. With 5 bases clipped from V and 4 bases from J, the junction kept 11 bases outside the gene matches. This CDR3 spans 16 amino acids. CDR1 is SEHNR and CDR2 is FQNEAQ in the germline V gene (reference sequence). The CDR3 DNA reads TGTGCCAGCAGCGGCTGGACAGGGGTTGAGAGCACTGAAGCTTTCTTT. It encodes CASSGWTGVESTEAFF.

The table lists this clone with a few counts. The rearrangement uses TRBV6-6 and TRBJ1-3; 7 bases agree with TRBD1. V lost 7 bases and J lost 11; bases outside the gene matches: 8. There are 12 residues in the CDR3. CDR1 and CDR2 from the germline V gene are MNHNY and SVGAGI (reference sequence). The CDR3 DNA is TGTGCCAGCAAGACAGGGTGTTTCCCCATATATTTT. As protein: CASKTGCFPIYF.

The chain employs TRBV7-2 and TRBJ2-7, with TRBD2 as a possible D gene (5 bases). The V and J ends lost 1 base and 7 bases respectively, with 20 bases between them. This CDR3 contains 16 residues. Germline CDR1 is SGHTA and CDR2 is FQGNSA. CDR3 in amino acids: CASSLVGSDFSREQYF. The CDR3 region has the DNA TGTGCCAGCAGCTTAGTTGGGTCGGACTTTAGTCGGGAGCAGTACTTC. The complete variable domain, with remaining parts taken from reference TRBV7-2 and TRBJ2-7, reads GAGVSQSPSNKVTEKGKDVELRCDPISGHTALYWYRQSLGQGLEFLIYFQGNSAPDKSGLPSDRFSAERTGGSVSTLTIQRTQQEDSAVYLCASSLVGSDFSREQYFGPGTRLTVT.

This clone was seen a handful of times. This sequence joins TRBV19 and TRBJ2-2; TRBD2 is a possible D gene (5 bases). With 1 base removed from V and 3 bases from J, the gap between germline ends came to 9 bases. Germline CDR1 LNHDA, CDR2 SQIVND (reference sequence). The CDR3 is made up of 15 amino acids. For the CDR3, the DNA is TGTGCCAGTAGTATAGTTAGCGCCGACACCGGGGAGCTGTTTTTT. Residues: CASSIVSADTGELFF.

This clone was detected once. The V and J genes are TRBV5-1 and TRBJ1-2; TRBD1 matches 8 bases. This CDR3 has 14 amino acids. With 5 bases clipped from V and 6 bases from J, the junction kept 9 bases outside the gene matches. Germline CDR1 reads SGHRS; CDR2 reads YFSETQ. The CDR3 bases are TGCGCCAGCAGGGTACGGACAGGGAGTGATGGCTACACCTTC. Amino acids: CASRVRTGSDGYTF.

The chain couples TRBV18 to TRBJ2-7; possible D gene TRBD2, 5 bases. Germline V gives CDR1 KGHSH, CDR2 LQKENI. CDR3 length equals 15 residues. V was cut by 1 base and J by 0 bases, with 10 bases left in between. The CDR3 bases are TGTGCCAGCTCACCACGGACTTCCAGCTCCTACGAGCAGTACTTC. Translated: CASSPRTSSSYEQYF.

This sequence joins TRBV6-1 and TRBJ2-2, with D perhaps matching TRBD2 (5 bases). The CDR3 runs to 14 residues. V dropped 5 bases and J dropped 3 bases, with 10 bases sitting between them. The germline gives CDR1 MNHNS, CDR2 SASEGT. The CDR3 spells CASSPRGHTGELFF. In DNA form, the CDR3 reads TGTGCCAGCAGTCCACGAGGGCACACCGGGGAGCTGTTTTTT.

Points on this clone: Other DNA sequences within the sample encode an identical CDR3. The chain couples TRBV28 to TRBJ2-7; the match to TRBD2 covers 11 bases. The germline CDR1 and CDR2 sequences are MDHEN and SYDVKM. There are 15 residues in the CDR3. V lost 5 bases and J lost 1; bases outside the gene matches: 4. CDR3 sequence (DNA): TGTGCCAGCAGTCCATGGACTAGCGGGTCCTACGAGCAGTACTTC. Translating it yields CASSPWTSGSYEQYF.

The chain combines TRBV6-1 with TRBJ1-1, with D maybe TRBD1 (5 bases). The CDR3 runs to 13 residues. Germline values: CDR1 MNHNS, CDR2 SASEGT. Trimming pared 3 bases from V and 6 bases from J, leaving 11 bases between. The CDR3 here is CASSEPPGPEAFF. CDR3 nucleotide sequence: TGTGCCAGCAGTGAGCCCCCGGGACCTGAAGCTTTCTTT.

The rearrangement uses TRBV28 and TRBJ1-5, with 7 nucleotides matching TRBD1. CDR1 and CDR2 from the germline V gene are MDHEN and SYDVKM. The CDR3 is made up of 16 amino acids. Trimming took 3 bases from V and 5 from J; bases not matched to a gene: 10. CDR3 sequence: CASSFSSGTAYQPQHF. The DNA of the CDR3 is TGTGCCAGCAGTTTCTCCTCCGGGACAGCTTATCAGCCCCAGCATTTT.

Comments on this clone: A much larger clone is a single base away; this may be a read error. The chain combines TRBV6-6 with TRBJ2-7; 7 nucleotides agree with TRBD2. The CDR3 runs to 13 residues. Germline V CDR1 and CDR2: MNHNY, SVGAGI (reference sequence). J gave up 0 bases and V 5 bases, and 1 base lay outside the gene matches. CDR3 sequence (DNA): TGTGCCAGCAGTCGGGACTACTCCTACGAGCAGTACTTC. It specifies CASSRDYSYEQYF.

CDR3 DNA: TGTGCCAGCATTTTAGGCCTAGCTCCCTACGAGCAGTACTTC. Protein product: CASILGLAPYEQYF. V usage is TRBV6-1 and J usage is TRBJ2-7, with a weak D call TRBD2 (5 bases). Deletions cut 7 bases from V and 2 bases from J, with 15 bases between. The CDR3 covers 14 residues. Germline assignment: CDR1 MNHNS and CDR2 SASEGT.

The chain combines TRBV6-5 with TRBJ1-1, with D perhaps matching TRBD1 (5 bases). The V gene's germline CDR1 is MNHEY and CDR2 SVGAGI. The CDR3 runs 13 residues. V was cut by 6 bases and J by 8 bases, with 16 bases left in between. The CDR3 spells CASSKKPGYEAFF. Written as DNA, the CDR3 is TGTGCCAGCAGCAAGAAGCCAGGGTACGAAGCTTTCTTT.

The chain employs TRBV4-2 and TRBJ2-7, with D possibly TRBD2 on 6 matching bases. V shed 3 bases and J shed 6 bases, with 18 bases lying between them. The CDR3 is 15 residues long. Germline loops: CDR1 LGHNA, CDR2 YNFKEQ. CDR3 in DNA: TGTGCCAGCAGCCAGAATCCGGGAGTAATAACCGAGCAGTACTTC. Protein: CASSQNPGVITEQYF.

Comments on this clone: This specimen includes other DNA sequences encoding the same CDR3. The rearrangement links TRBV7-9 to TRBJ2-2; D remains ambiguous. Deletions cut 1 base from V and 6 bases from J, with 3 bases between. The CDR3 loop spans 12 amino acids. Looked up from germline, CDR1 is SEHNR and CDR2 is FQNEAQ (reference sequence). The CDR3 protein is CASSLEAGELFF. In DNA form, the CDR3 reads TGTGCCAGCAGCTTAGAAGCCGGGGAGCTGTTTTTT.

This clone came up a few times. The same CDR3 is also encoded by other DNA sequences in this sample. The chain uses TRBV5-1 and TRBJ2-3, with TRBD1 matching 9 bases. The CDR3 has 15 amino acids. The V gene's germline CDR1 is SGHRS and CDR2 YFSETQ. V dropped 0 bases and J dropped 4; count of bases not matched to a gene: 3. CDR3: CASSLEGQGADTQYF. DNA of the CDR3: TGCGCCAGCAGCTTGGAGGGACAGGGCGCAGATACGCAGTATTTT.

This clone has a handful of counts. The chain uses TRBV5-5 and TRBJ1-4; no clear D. The CDR3 has 13 residues. With 0 bases removed from V and 6 bases from J, the gap between germline ends came to 6 bases. CDR1 and CDR2 (germline): SGHKS, YYEKEE (reference sequence). CDR3 in amino acids: CASSLGVHEKLFF. The CDR3 DNA is TGTGCCAGCAGCTTGGGAGTTCATGAAAAACTGTTTTTT.

This chain uses TRBV28 with TRBJ2-1; D remains ambiguous. CDR3 length: 11 residues. CDR1 is MDHEN and CDR2 is SYDVKM in the germline V gene. Trimming removed 2 bases at V and 9 bases at J, with 5 bases between. As DNA, the CDR3 is TGTGCCAGCAGTTTACAAAGTGAGCAGTTCTTC. Residues: CASSLQSEQFF.

The V and J genes are TRBV15 and TRBJ1-1; 7 bases map to TRBD1. Looked up from germline, CDR1 is LNHNV and CDR2 is YYDKDF (reference sequence). This CDR3 comprises 14 residues. Trimming at V came to 1 base and at J to 11 bases, leaving 10 bases not matched to a gene. CDR3 amino acids: CATSRGPGGSGAFF. CDR3 bases: TGTGCCACCAGCAGAGGACCAGGGGGGTCTGGGGCTTTCTTT.

The chain joins TRBV18 to TRBJ2-7, with 7 bases fitting TRBD2. The CDR3 spans 14 residues. J gave up 2 bases and V 3 bases, and 4 bases lay outside the gene matches. The germline V gene encodes CDR1 KGHSH and CDR2 LQKENI. Written as DNA, the CDR3 is TGTGCCAGCTCACCTACACTAGCGACCTACGAGCAGTACTTC. As protein: CASSPTLATYEQYF.

Concerning this clone: Other DNA sequences in the sample encode the same CDR3. The chain is built from TRBV6-1 and TRBJ2-3, with TRBD1 matching 10 bases. CDR1 and CDR2 (germline): MNHNS, SASEGT. CDR3 length equals 14 residues. V shed 3 bases and J 4 bases; nucleotides not matched to a gene: 1. Here the CDR3 DNA reads TGTGCCAGCAGTGAGGGGACAGGGGCAGATACGCAGTATTTT. Translating gives CASSEGTGADTQYF.

Only one count was recorded for this clone. CDR3 coding DNA: TGTGCCAGCAGCTCCAGCCTTCCAGCCCAGTGGAGACATAGGGGGAATGAGCAGTTCTTC. It encodes CASSSSLPAQWRHRGNEQFF. The rearrangement joins TRBV9 to TRBJ2-1, with D tentatively TRBD1 (6 bases). The germline gives CDR1 SGDLS, CDR2 YYNGEE. V lost 4 bases to trimming and J lost 7 bases, with 33 bases between them. The CDR3 covers 20 residues.

The CDR3 bases are TGTGCCAGCAGTGAATTGGATTGGGACCCAACTTACGATGAGCAGTTCTTC. Residues: CASSELDWDPTYDEQFF. The V gene is TRBV2, the J gene TRBJ2-1; D possibly uses TRBD1 or TRBD2 (5 bases each). V was cut by 2 bases and J by 8 bases, with 22 bases left in between. The CDR3 extends over 17 amino acids. CDR1 SNHLY and CDR2 FYNNEI come from the germline V gene.

The V and J genes are TRBV5-1 and TRBJ1-4; D is ambiguous. Germline lookup yields CDR1 SGHRS and CDR2 YFSETQ. The CDR3 consists of 14 residues. V lost 0 bases to trimming and J lost 8 bases, with 11 bases between them. The CDR3 DNA is TGCGCCAGCAGCTTGGAATGGAGCTCGGAAAAACTGTTTTTT. This codes for CASSLEWSSEKLFF. Looking up the rest from reference TRBV5-1 and TRBJ1-4 gives the full variable domain: KAGVTQTPRYLIKTRGQQVTLSCSPISGHRSVSWYQQTPGQGLQFLFEYFSETQRNKGNFPGRFSGRQFSNSRSEMNVSTLELGDSALYLCASSLEWSSEKLFFGSGTQLSVL.

In this sample, this clone turned up a few times. V is TRBV28 and J is TRBJ2-5, with D possibly TRBD2 on 5 matching bases. Per the germline V gene, CDR1 is MDHEN and CDR2 is SYDVKM. CDR3 length: 17 residues. The V and J ends lost 6 bases and 4 bases respectively, with 24 bases between them. The DNA for the CDR3 is TGTGCCAGCAGCCATACGGTGGGGAGATCATCCGGAGAGACCCAGTACTTC. Amino acid sequence: CASSHTVGRSSGETQYF.